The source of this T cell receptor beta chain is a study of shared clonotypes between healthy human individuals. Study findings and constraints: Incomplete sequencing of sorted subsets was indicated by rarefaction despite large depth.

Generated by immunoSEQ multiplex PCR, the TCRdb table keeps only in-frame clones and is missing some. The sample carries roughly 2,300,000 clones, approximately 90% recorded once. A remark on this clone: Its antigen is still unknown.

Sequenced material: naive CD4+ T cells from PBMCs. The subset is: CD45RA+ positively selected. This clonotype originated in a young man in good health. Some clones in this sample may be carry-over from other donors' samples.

For the CDR3, the DNA is TGTGCCAGCAGTGAGGGTGGGGCCTTCTATGGCTACACCTTC. Translating it yields CASSEGGAFYGYTF. The chain has TRBV2 and TRBJ1-2; D may be TRBD1 (5 bases). V lost 3 bases and J lost 4, with 12 bases in between. Germline V gives CDR1 SNHLY, CDR2 FYNNEI. The CDR3 totals 14 residues. Full variable domain (missing parts from reference TRBV2 and TRBJ1-2): EPEVTQTPSHQVTQMGQEVILRCVPISNHLYFYWYRQILGQKVEFLVSFYNNEISEKSEIFDDQFSVERPDGSNFTLKIRSTKLEDSAMYFCASSEGGAFYGYTFGSGTRLTVV.